This T cell receptor (beta chain) was identified during a study of blood T cells in healthy people across ages. This clonotype has just a few counts. Sample-barcoded 5' priming and a J-beta primer mix drove a second PCR of about 6 to 11 cycles. TCRdb independently ran MiXCR on the 5' RACE reads; one entry per CDR3 protein. This table holds more than 650,000 distinct CDR3 sequences, 22% found once. This CDR3 spans 14 amino acids. With V trimmed by 4 bases and J by 3 bases, 3 bases remained unmatched. CDR1 and CDR2 from the germline V gene are SGHDN and FVKESK. The specimen was blood. The chain carries TRBV14 and TRBJ1-5; TRBD1 aligns across 7 bases. This sequence was found in a man in his sixties or seventies in good health. The CDR3 loop reads CASSPTGLNQPQHF. Here the CDR3 DNA reads TGTGCCAGCAGCCCGACAGGGCTCAATCAGCCCCAGCATTTT. Variable domain in full (rest from reference TRBV14 and TRBJ1-5): EAGVTQFPSHSVIEKGQTVTLRCDPISGHDNLYWYRRVMGKEIKFLLHFVKESKQDESGMPNNRFLAERTGGTYSTLKVQPAELEDSGVYFCASSPTGLNQPQHFGDGTRLSIL.